This T cell receptor beta chain was sequenced during a study of metastatic and nonmetastatic thyroid tumors. Study context: Repertoires from malignant and benign thyroid patients were compared across blood and tumor or nodule tissue.

At least ten counts were recorded for this clone. What it binds is unknown. Original data processing: Clinicopathological groups differed in CDR3, with these differences serving to build a distant-metastasis classifier for papillary thyroid cancer. TCRdb used MiXCR to call clones anew from the PCR reads. The V and J calls follow TCRdb's processing rather than the paper's. The sample yields over 25,000 clones, around 7% seen once. Whole-study findings and limits: Benign nodules reportedly had significantly lower TCR beta diversity than malignant thyroid tumors in blood and tumor.

Germline V gives CDR1 DFQATT, CDR2 SNEGSKA (reference sequence). Trimming cost V 1 base and J 6 bases, with 10 bases left between them. This CDR3 comprises 14 residues. All patients were treatment-naive before thyroid surgery. This clonotype originated in a female donor with papillary thyroid cancer or a benign thyroid nodule (not recorded which). Some clones in this sample may be carry-over from other donors' samples. Input material: blood. The rearrangement uses TRBV20-1 and TRBJ1-6, with D unclear. The CDR3 sequence is CSARVRESNSPLHF. The DNA for the CDR3 is TGCAGTGCTAGAGTACGGGAGAGTAATTCACCCCTCCACTTT.